A single sample is the source of the 29 T cell receptor beta chains below, sequenced in a study of cytomegalovirus exposure and HLA in healthy donors. The PCR ran on 60 Vbeta and 13 Jbeta primers. The protocol was immunoSEQ multiplex PCR, while the TCRdb copy is restricted to in-frame clones and leaves out a portion. The sample contains 95,000 to 100,000 clones, 60% to 80% of which appear only once. Material for sequencing was PBMCs. These receptors all stem from a female donor in good health and CMV-seronegative.

The chain links TRBV19 to TRBJ1-4; D gene ambiguous. The CDR3 length is 15 residues. V gave up 6 bases and J gave up 0 bases, with 11 bases separating them. Germline V CDR1 and CDR2: LNHDA, SQIVND (reference sequence). The DNA of the CDR3 is TGTGCCAGTAGCCCCGAGCGGGCAACTAATGAAAAACTGTTTTTT. Protein sequence: CASSPERATNEKLFF.

V gene TRBV7-2 combines with J gene TRBJ1-5; 7 nucleotides agree with TRBD1. The CDR3 is 15 residues long. The V gene end was trimmed by 1 base and the J gene end by 6 bases; junction bases not matched to a gene: 6. CDR1 and CDR2 from the germline V gene are SGHTA and FQGNSA. In DNA form, the CDR3 reads TGTGCCAGCAGCTTAGGACAGGGTGTAACTCAGCCCCAGCATTTT. Translated: CASSLGQGVTQPQHF.

In the case of this clone: A read error may produce the germline difference seen at one junction end. The chain has TRBV7-9 and TRBJ2-7, with D perhaps matching TRBD2 (6 bases). This CDR3 has 14 residues. Germline CDR1 reads SEHNR; CDR2 reads FQNEAQ (reference sequence). CDR3 protein: CASSTRESRRREYF. In DNA, the CDR3 is TGCGCCAGCAGCACCCGGGAGAGTCGAAGACGGGAGTACTTC.

The chain carries TRBV9 and TRBJ1-5; 8 bases are shared with TRBD1. Losses at the gene ends were 5 bases for V and 3 bases for J; bases not matched to a gene: 10. Germline V gene data show CDR1 as SGDLS and CDR2 as YYNGEE. There are 16 residues in the CDR3. CDR3 region: CASSGEGQELNQPQHF. The CDR3 DNA reads as TGTGCCAGCAGTGGGGAGGGACAGGAGCTCAATCAGCCCCAGCATTTT.

The rearrangement uses TRBV7-2 and TRBJ1-4; 8 positions agree with TRBD1. Looked up from germline, CDR1 is SGHTA and CDR2 is FQGNSA. V shed 4 bases and J 1 base; nucleotides not matched to a gene: 8. This CDR3 contains 17 residues. In DNA form, the CDR3 reads TGTGCCAGCAGCTATCTGACAGGGGAGGGAACTAATGAAAAACTGTTTTTT. Residues: CASSYLTGEGTNEKLFF. The full variable domain, rest sourced from reference TRBV7-2 and TRBJ1-4, is GAGVSQSPSNKVTEKGKDVELRCDPISGHTALYWYRQSLGQGLEFLIYFQGNSAPDKSGLPSDRFSAERTGGSVSTLTIQRTQQEDSAVYLCASSYLTGEGTNEKLFFGSGTQLSVL.

The rearrangement links TRBV18 to TRBJ2-5; 7 bases agree with TRBD2. The germline CDR1 and CDR2 sequences are KGHSH and LQKENI. The CDR3 is 13 amino acids. V was pared by 3 bases and J by 4 bases, with 2 bases of the junction left unmatched. CDR3 bases: TGTGCCAGCTCACCCATAGCGGGAGAGACCCAGTACTTC. Its protein is CASSPIAGETQYF.

The rearrangement uses TRBV30 and TRBJ1-2, with D possibly TRBD1 on 6 matching bases. Trimming left V 0 bases short and J 6 bases short, with 17 bases between. In germline, CDR1 is GTSNPN, CDR2 SVGIG (reference sequence). This CDR3 has 15 amino acids. CDR3: CAWSVDSRAGDGYTF. In nucleotides, the CDR3 is TGTGCCTGGAGTGTAGATTCCAGGGCAGGGGATGGCTACACCTTC.

The V gene is TRBV4-1, the J gene TRBJ2-2; D unclear. The germline V gene has CDR1 MGHRA and CDR2 YSYEKL. V gave up 1 base and J gave up 1 base, with 10 bases separating them. This CDR3 has 16 residues. CDR3 sequence (DNA): TGCGCCAGCAGCCAAGGTTACAGTAAGAACACCGGGGAGCTGTTTTTT. Its translation: CASSQGYSKNTGELFF.

The V and J genes are TRBV19 and TRBJ2-5; tentatively, D is TRBD2 (6 bases). CDR1 LNHDA and CDR2 SQIVND come from the germline V gene (reference sequence). The CDR3 extends over 15 amino acids. The ends were cut back, 8 bases at V and 2 bases at J, with 18 bases in the middle. The CDR3 DNA is TGTGCCAGTGGTGACACCGGGGGTCTACAAGAGACCCAGTACTTC. Its protein product is CASGDTGGLQETQYF. Supplemented by reference TRBV19 and TRBJ2-5, the full variable domain reads DGGITQSPKYLFRKEGQNVTLSCEQNLNHDAMYWYRQDPGQGLRLIYYSQIVNDFQKGDIAEGYSVSREKKESFPLTVTSAQKNPTAFYLCASGDTGGLQETQYFGPGTRLLVL.

The V and J genes are TRBV5-1 and TRBJ1-2; D gene uncertain. The CDR3 covers 14 residues. V was trimmed by 1 base and J by 3 bases, leaving 10 bases between them. The germline CDR1 and CDR2 sequences are SGHRS and YFSETQ. As DNA, the CDR3 is TGCGCCAGCAGCTTGCAGCGACCCGACTATGGCTACACCTTC. Protein: CASSLQRPDYGYTF. Variable domain in full (rest from reference TRBV5-1 and TRBJ1-2): KAGVTQTPRYLIKTRGQQVTLSCSPISGHRSVSWYQQTPGQGLQFLFEYFSETQRNKGNFPGRFSGRQFSNSRSEMNVSTLELGDSALYLCASSLQRPDYGYTFGSGTRLTVV.

Concerning this clone itself: A junction end diverges from the germline sequence, so it may reflect a read error. This chain uses TRBV27 with TRBJ1-1, with no clear D. CDR1 and CDR2 (germline): MNHEY, SMNVEV (reference sequence). The CDR3 spans 16 residues. This chain's CDR3 is CASGWIGRGLNSEAFF. The CDR3 nucleotides are TGTGCCAGCGGTTGGATTGGCCGGGGATTGAACAGTGAAGCTTTCTTT.

With regard to this clone: The junction departs from the called germline gene at one end, perhaps through a read error. The J gene is TRBJ2-5, the V gene TRBV14; possibly TRBD2 for D (6 bases). The CDR3 consists of 16 residues. Germline V gene lookup returns CDR1 SGHDN and CDR2 FVKESK. DNA of the CDR3: TGTGCCAGCAGCCCTAATGTTGGGACTTCGGGAGAGGCCCAGTACTTC. Protein: CASSPNVGTSGEAQYF. Full variable domain (rest looked up from reference TRBV14 and TRBJ2-5): EAGVTQFPSHSVIEKGQTVTLRCDPISGHDNLYWYRRVMGKEIKFLLHFVKESKQDESGMPNNRFLAERTGGTYSTLKVQPAELEDSGVYFCASSPNVGTSGEAQYFGPGTRLLVL.

As to this clone: The sample has other DNA sequences that encode this CDR3 too. The rearrangement joins TRBV29-1 to TRBJ2-2; 8 bases are shared with TRBD2. This CDR3 is built from 14 residues. The V gene end was trimmed by 4 bases and the J gene end by 2 bases; junction bases not matched to a gene: 3. The germline V gene encodes CDR1 SQVTM and CDR2 ANQGSEA. The CDR3 DNA is TGCAGCGTTGGGAGCGGGGGCAACACCGGGGAGCTGTTTTTT. It is translated as CSVGSGGNTGELFF.

The chain is built from TRBV30 and TRBJ1-2, with D hard to call. Deletions cut 2 bases from V and 7 bases from J, with 11 bases between. The germline gives CDR1 GTSNPN, CDR2 SVGIG (reference sequence). This CDR3 comprises 12 residues. DNA of the CDR3: TGTGCCTGGAGTAGAGTTACCCCTGGCTACACCTTC. Its protein is CAWSRVTPGYTF. The complete variable domain, with remaining parts taken from reference TRBV30 and TRBJ1-2, reads SQTIHQWPATLVQPVGSPLSLECTVEGTSNPNLYWYRQAAGRGLQLLFYSVGIGQISSEVPQNLSASRPQDRQFILSSKKLLLSDSGFYLCAWSRVTPGYTFGSGTRLTVV.

The rearrangement joins TRBV7-3 to TRBJ2-2; 7 nucleotides align to TRBD1. Germline assignment: CDR1 SGHTA and CDR2 FQGTGA. The length of the CDR3 is 14 residues. The V gene end was trimmed by 3 bases and the J gene end by 3 bases; junction bases not matched to a gene: 1. CDR3 bases: TGTGCCAGCAGCTTCGGGACAGACACCGGGGAGCTGTTTTTT. Its translation: CASSFGTDTGELFF.

The genes are TRBV9 and TRBJ1-3; tentatively, D is TRBD1 (6 bases). Looked up from germline, CDR1 is SGDLS and CDR2 is YYNGEE. The CDR3 extends over 16 amino acids. The V end was cut by 3 bases, the J end by 0 bases, with 13 bases between. CDR3 in amino acids: CASSEPGGGSGNTIYF. In nucleotides, the CDR3 is TGTGCCAGCAGCGAGCCGGGAGGGGGCTCTGGAAACACCATATATTTT. Together with reference TRBV9 and TRBJ1-3, the CDR3 gives the full variable domain: DSGVTQTPKHLITATGQRVTLRCSPRSGDLSVYWYQQSLDQGLQFLIQYYNGEERAKGNILERFSAQQFPDLHSELNLSSLELGDSALYFCASSEPGGGSGNTIYFGEGSWLTVV.

This chain links TRBV7-8 with TRBJ1-1, with unresolved D. The germline CDR1 and CDR2 sequences are SGHVS and FQNEAQ. CDR3 length: 14 residues. Deletions cut 4 bases from V and 1 base from J, with 10 bases between. The DNA for the CDR3 is TGTGCCAGCAGCTCCTATTTTACGAACACTGAAGCTTTCTTT. It is translated as CASSSYFTNTEAFF. The full variable domain, rest sourced from reference TRBV7-8 and TRBJ1-1, is GAGVSQSPRYKVAKRGQDVALRCDPISGHVSLFWYQQALGQGPEFLTYFQNEAQLDKSGLPSDRFFAERPEGSVSTLKIQRTQQEDSAVYLCASSSYFTNTEAFFGQGTRLTVV.

CDR3 DNA sequence: TGCGCCAGCAGCCAATTGCAAGCGGGAGGGCCTCGGGGAACGCAGTATTTT. Encoded protein: CASSQLQAGGPRGTQYF. The chain joins TRBV4-3 to TRBJ2-3; 10 positions match TRBD2. After removal of 2 bases from V and 9 bases from J, the junction contained 14 bases not matched to a gene. The germline CDR1 and CDR2 sequences are LGHNA and YSLEER. This CDR3 spans 17 amino acids.

CDR3 protein: CASIGGQGGEQYF. Here the CDR3 DNA reads TGTGCCAGCATAGGGGGACAGGGGGGGGAGCAGTACTTC. The chain recombines TRBV6-5 with TRBJ2-7; 11 bases line up with TRBD1. The CDR3 sequence is 13 residues long. Trimming took 7 bases from V and 7 from J; bases not matched to a gene: 6. CDR1 MNHEY and CDR2 SVGAGI come from the germline V gene.

The chain links TRBV13 to TRBJ1-2, with unresolved D. Trimming took off 3 bases at V and 4 bases at J, with 12 bases between the two ends. Germline loops: CDR1 PRHDT, CDR2 FYEKMQ (reference sequence). The CDR3 has 14 residues. The CDR3 spells CASSFQTGPYGYTF. CDR3 DNA sequence: TGTGCCAGCAGCTTTCAGACTGGTCCCTATGGCTACACCTTC.

The rearrangement joins TRBV2 to TRBJ2-5; TRBD2 agrees at 11 bases. The CDR3 sequence is 15 residues long. Per germline, CDR1 SNHLY and CDR2 FYNNEI. Trimming at V came to 4 bases and at J to 4 bases, leaving 5 bases not matched to a gene. CDR3 region: CASSVSGGAPETQYF. The DNA for the CDR3 is TGTGCCAGCAGTGTTAGCGGGGGGGCCCCAGAGACCCAGTACTTC.

The chain joins TRBV5-8 to TRBJ1-2; tentatively, D is TRBD1 (5 bases). Germline loops: CDR1 SGHTS, CDR2 YDEGEE. V was cut by 0 bases and J by 5 bases, with 17 bases left in between. The CDR3 covers 16 residues. CDR3 sequence: CASSLVARAILYGYTF. The CDR3 nucleotides are TGTGCCAGCAGCTTGGTGGCCAGGGCGATTCTTTATGGCTACACCTTC. Variable domain in full (rest from reference TRBV5-8 and TRBJ1-2): EAGVTQSPTHLIKTRGQQATLRCSPISGHTSVYWYQQALGLGLQFLLWYDEGEERNRGNFPPRFSGRQFPNYSSELNVNALELEDSALYLCASSLVARAILYGYTFGSGTRLTVV.

The rearrangement uses TRBV7-9 and TRBJ2-5; a weak D match, TRBD1 (5 bases). This CDR3 is built from 15 residues. V was trimmed by 5 bases and J by 5 bases, leaving 18 bases between them. The germline CDR1 and CDR2 sequences are SEHNR and FQNEAQ (reference sequence). CDR3 sequence: CASSTGRFRVETQYF. The CDR3 coding sequence is TGTGCCAGCAGCACAGGCCGTTTCAGGGTTGAGACCCAGTACTTC.

This sequence joins TRBV15 and TRBJ2-7; weak D call: TRBD1 (5 bases). The germline V and J ends were trimmed by 5 bases and 2 bases, with 13 bases remaining between them. The CDR3 has 14 amino acids. Germline CDR1 LNHNV, CDR2 YYDKDF (reference sequence). The CDR3 sequence is CATSPRQGPYEQYF. In nucleotides, the CDR3 is TGTGCCACCAGCCCCCGGCAGGGCCCCTACGAGCAGTACTTC.

The chain joins TRBV5-1 to TRBJ1-2, with TRBD1 matching over 7 bases. J lost 3 bases, V lost 2 bases, and 4 bases had no gene match. Germline-derived CDR1 and CDR2 are SGHRS and YFSETQ. The CDR3 covers 14 residues. The chain's CDR3 is CASSFPGQHYGYTF. The CDR3 region has the DNA TGCGCCAGCAGCTTTCCGGGACAGCACTATGGCTACACCTTC.

The V call is TRBV18, the J call TRBJ1-5; D is uncertain. This CDR3 has 15 residues. Trimming stripped 6 bases from V and 3 bases from J, with 15 bases between. The germline CDR1 and CDR2 sequences are KGHSH and LQKENI. CDR3 loop: CASSQQRGDNQPQHF. The CDR3 region has the DNA TGTGCCAGCTCGCAGCAAAGAGGCGACAATCAGCCCCAGCATTTT.

There are a few counts of this clone. J is TRBJ1-3 and V is TRBV10-1; 11 positions agree with TRBD1. The CDR3 is made up of 17 amino acids. Germline-derived CDR1 and CDR2 are WNHNN and SYGVQD (reference sequence). V lost 6 bases to trimming and J lost 3 bases; unmatched junction nucleotides: 10. CDR3 residues: CASRGSGQGEIGNTIYF. The DNA for the CDR3 is TGCGCCAGCAGGGGTTCGGGACAGGGGGAGATTGGAAACACCATATATTTT.

The rearrangement links TRBV27 to TRBJ1-4, with D possibly being TRBD1 (5 bases). V was shortened by 2 bases and J by 4 bases, with 11 bases between the two germline ends. CDR3 size: 15 residues. Germline values: CDR1 MNHEY, CDR2 SMNVEV (reference sequence). Written as DNA, the CDR3 is TGTGCCAGCAGTTTAGGTTCAGGGTATAATGAAAAACTGTTTTTT. This sequence encodes CASSLGSGYNEKLFF.

V is TRBV7-2 and J is TRBJ1-2; D unclear. This CDR3 comprises 15 residues. The ends were cut back, 5 bases at V and 4 bases at J, with 17 bases in the middle. CDR1 and CDR2 from the germline V gene are SGHTA and FQGNSA. The CDR3 DNA is TGTGCCAGCAGCCGTATAATATACCTCGGCTATGGCTACACCTTC. Translated: CASSRIIYLGYGYTF. Together with reference TRBV7-2 and TRBJ1-2, the CDR3 gives the full variable domain: GAGVSQSPSNKVTEKGKDVELRCDPISGHTALYWYRQSLGQGLEFLIYFQGNSAPDKSGLPSDRFSAERTGGSVSTLTIQRTQQEDSAVYLCASSRIIYLGYGYTFGSGTRLTVV.